This T cell receptor (beta chain) was captured in a study of siplizumab effects on memory and regulatory T cells. Study-level points and caveats: In roughly 80-96% of proliferating CD4+ or CD8+ clones, a naive or memory phenotype could not be assigned. Naive T cells appeared more varied than memory cells and looked like key alloresponse contributors. The Treg-derived share of mappable alloreactive CD4+ clones averaged 68.8% with siplizumab and around 26% in controls.

The length of the CDR3 is 12 residues. Germline V gene lookup returns CDR1 KGHSH and CDR2 LQKENI. V lost 5 bases, J lost 0 bases, and 3 bases lay in between. Each sample had approximately 10^5 TCR templates assayed. Some clones are missing from TCRdb's copy, which holds only in-frame ones; the method was immunoSEQ multiplex PCR. The sample lists around 83,000 clones, around 89% seen once, with about 15% in the top ten. Turning to this clone: Antigen: not known.

Input material: CD4+ T cells sorted from blood. The chain uses TRBV18 and TRBJ2-3; no clear D. The sequence was obtained from a human donor in good health. CDR3 sequence: CASSMSTDTQYF. The CDR3 bases are TGTGCCAGCTCAATGAGCACAGATACGCAGTATTTT.